Sequencing of this T cell receptor beta chain was carried out in a study of blood T cell repertoires in COVID-19 (TCRdb year 2020). General notes on the study: Samples from collaborators originated in the United States, Italy and Spain and spanned both the acute and convalescent phases of COVID-19. The material from the prospective study consisted of cDNA or gDNA derived from T cells, B-cell-depleted T cells, or PBMCs. Where available, HLA class I and class II types were obtained from metadata supplied by the sample provider rather than from assay-based typing. The samples were drawn from the first 160 participants of the ongoing ImmuneRACE study and from 1,200 or so subjects provided by 6 global collaborators. The repertoires were released in a freely available public database intended as a resource for research on the immune response to SARS-CoV-2. A de-identified subject ID, COVID-19 status, age in years and sex were almost always included in the sample metadata. Deeply sampled blood TCRbeta repertoires from subjects exposed to, actively infected with, or recovered from COVID-19 were included in the dataset. The full study reports these points: The amount of clinical and demographic metadata varied by source and participant and was provided uncurated.

Collaborating institutions collected whole blood in K2EDTA tubes following their own protocols. For TCRbeta analysis, collaborator samples were shipped as frozen whole blood, as isolated PBMCs, or as DNA extracted from either sample type. TCRbeta CDR3 regions were amplified from genomic DNA by means of the immunoSEQ Assay, a bias-controlled multiplex PCR. For the original study's pipeline: The number of nucleated cells in each sample was estimated by amplification of reference gene primers within the assay. To quantify the absolute abundance of each unique TCRbeta CDR3 rearrangement, sequence reads were collapsed and filtered. For each sample, productive Simpson clonality was calculated by taking the square root of Simpson's diversity index across productive rearrangements. TCRdb obtained this table from immuneACCESS and retained in-frame rearrangements with V and J assigned. These tables miss some clones; where compared with another copy, unresolved V genes account for less than half of the shortfall, and the remainder is unexplained. Clonal size and the V and J genes are those of that table, whereas D and trimming came from the DNA. The sample table lists about 150,000 clones, about three quarters of them with a count of one. Of the sample, around 1.7% falls within the top ten clones.

Based on the germline V gene, the CDR1 and CDR2 sequences are MDHEN and SYDVKM. Counted from cysteine to phenylalanine, this CDR3 has 16 amino acids. The entry retains the CDR3 DNA only, 48 bases that are in frame from base 1. The junction shows trimming of 2 bases on V and 8 bases on J, plus 16 bases between the germline ends. This clone is a singleton in its sample. The target of this receptor is not known. Base-call qualities are not available, and no considerably larger clone is one nucleotide away. The receptor's source is a man older than 75 with acute or convalescent COVID-19. The rearranged segments are TRBV28 and TRBJ1-6, and perhaps TRBD1 as D gene, on 5 matching bases. The sequenced sample consisted of peripheral blood. CDR3 protein: CASSLVGGSMDSPLHF. The DNA reads as follows: TGTGCCAGCAGTTTAGTTGGGGGGTCGATGGATTCACCCCTCCACTTT.